This T cell receptor (beta chain) emerged from a study of control samples from healthy donors and cancer patients. Germline V gives CDR1 MNHEY, CDR2 SVGAGI. Trimming shortened V by 6 bases and J by 1 base, and 7 bases separated the two germline ends. The CDR3 has 13 amino acids. Sequenced by immunoSEQ multiplex PCR; TCRdb stores in-frame clones only, minus some. This table has 70,000 to 90,000 clones, roughly 92% appearing once. The chain joins TRBV6-5 to TRBJ1-3; TRBD1 might be the D (5 bases). This receptor was obtained from a woman in her 40s in good health. Sequenced material: blood. Here the CDR3 DNA reads TGTGCCAGCAGCGGACAATCTGGAAACACCATATATTTT. It codes for CASSGQSGNTIYF.